The 14 T cell receptor beta chains presented below share a single source sample, sequenced in a study of Graves' ophthalmopathy and Graves' hyperthyroidism. Scientists amplified the TCR beta CDR3 regions from RNA transcripts. Second-round multiplex PCR came after a first-round RT-PCR that employed HTBI primers. MiXCR, applied by TCRdb to the multiplex PCR reads, yields one record per CDR3 protein. The table shows a few hundred thousand distinct CDR3 sequences, with 15% occurring only once. Material for sequencing was peripheral blood. These receptors were obtained from a young woman with stable Graves' hyperthyroidism.

Many counts were recorded for this clonotype. The rearrangement uses TRBV29-1 and TRBJ2-7, with TRBD1 as a possible D gene (6 bases). The CDR3 is made up of 12 amino acids. Trimming shortened V by 4 bases and J by 2 bases, and 9 bases separated the two germline ends. Germline-derived CDR1 and CDR2 are SQVTM and ANQGSEA. The CDR3 DNA reads TGCAGCGTTGCGGACAGAACCTACGAGCAGTACTTC. Translation gives CSVADRTYEQYF.

A few counts support this clonotype. A much larger clone sits a single nucleotide away, making a read error possible. The V and J genes are TRBV20-1 and TRBJ2-5, with D maybe TRBD2 (6 bases). This CDR3 is 11 amino acids long. Germline lookup yields CDR1 DFQATT and CDR2 SNEGSKA (reference sequence). In DNA, the CDR3 is TGCAGTGCTAGCGGGGGAGAGACCAAGTACTTC. This gives the protein CSASGGETKYF.

This clonotype was detected ten times or more. The CDR3 bases are TGTGCCAGCAGCTGGGACAGGGATCGTTATGGCTACACCTTC. Translating gives CASSWDRDRYGYTF. The chain carries TRBV7-3 and TRBJ1-2; 9 bases match TRBD1. J lost 5 bases, V lost 4 bases, and 5 bases had no gene match. This CDR3 is built from 14 residues. Germline loops: CDR1 SGHTA, CDR2 FQGTGA.

This clonotype showed up just a few times. This CDR3 is CASSIRDTGELFF. The CDR3 coding sequence is TGTGCCAGTAGTATTCGGGACACCGGGGAGCTGTTTTTT. The gene calls are TRBV19 and TRBJ2-2; D call uncertain. V was trimmed by 3 bases and J by 3 bases, leaving 5 bases between them. The V gene's germline CDR1 is LNHDA and CDR2 SQIVND (reference sequence). The CDR3 spans 13 residues.

This clonotype was recorded many times. The chain combines TRBV11-1 with TRBJ1-2; D may be TRBD1 (5 bases). CDR1 is SGHAT, CDR2 FQDESV, per germline (reference sequence). Trimming cost V 4 bases and J 0 bases, with 15 bases left between them. The CDR3 consists of 16 residues. The CDR3 reads CASSSRQSASNYGYTF. Written as DNA, the CDR3 is TGTGCCAGCAGCTCCCGACAGTCCGCTTCTAACTATGGCTACACCTTC. Variable domain in full (rest from reference TRBV11-1 and TRBJ1-2): EAEVAQSPRYKITEKSQAVAFWCDPISGHATLYWYRQILGQGPELLVQFQDESVVDDSQLPKDRFSAERLKGVDSTLKIQPAELGDSAMYLCASSSRQSASNYGYTFGSGTRLTVV.

Many counts were recorded for this clonotype. The chain carries TRBV20-1 and TRBJ1-2; D may be TRBD1 (5 bases). CDR1 and CDR2 (germline): DFQATT, SNEGSKA (reference sequence). The CDR3 sequence is 14 residues long. Trimming cost V 4 bases and J 6 bases, with 18 bases left between them. DNA for the CDR3: TGCAGTGCTAAACCCCGATACAGGATCCATGGCTACACCTTC. Encoded protein: CSAKPRYRIHGYTF.

The V call is TRBV11-3, the J call TRBJ2-5, with D maybe TRBD2 (5 bases). From germline, CDR1 is SGHNT and CDR2 YENEEA. The CDR3 runs to 12 residues. With 2 bases removed from V and 9 bases from J, the gap between germline ends came to 10 bases. CDR3 in amino acids: CASSLPGRPQYF. The CDR3 coding sequence is TGTGCCAGCAGCTTACCGGGGAGACCCCAGTACTTC.

In its sample, this clonotype was seen many times. The J gene is TRBJ1-1, the V gene TRBV15; D is unclear. Germline-derived CDR1 and CDR2 are LNHNV and YYDKDF (reference sequence). CDR3 length: 9 amino acids. V gave up 7 bases and J gave up 6 bases, with 3 bases separating them. The CDR3 DNA is TGTGCCACCAACCCTGAAGCTTTCTTT. This encodes CATNPEAFF.

This chain connects TRBV5-1 to TRBJ2-7, with a weak D call TRBD1 (5 bases). There are 14 residues in the CDR3. CDR1 is SGHRS and CDR2 is YFSETQ in the germline V gene. Trimming stripped 0 bases from V and 6 bases from J, with 13 bases between. CDR3 in amino acids: CASSLGLQVGEQYF. The CDR3, as DNA: TGCGCCAGCAGCTTGGGTCTACAGGTAGGCGAGCAGTACTTC.

The table lists this clonotype with a few counts. This clone may be a read error of a much larger clone one base away. The gene calls are TRBV6-5 and TRBJ2-7, with D possibly matching TRBD2 (6 bases). CDR3 length: 15 amino acids. The germline V gene encodes CDR1 MNHEY and CDR2 SVGAGI. In nucleotides, the CDR3 is TGTGCCGGCAGTTCTCCCCGGGACTTCGCGTACGAGCAGTACTTC. Encoded protein: CAGSSPRDFAYEQYF.

This clonotype was observed many times. The chain recombines TRBV4-1 with TRBJ2-7; TRBD1 or TRBD2 may be the D gene (5 bases each). V lost 1 base to trimming and J lost 11 bases, with 15 bases between them. Germline loops: CDR1 MGHRA, CDR2 YSYEKL. This CDR3 has 13 amino acids. In DNA, the CDR3 is TGCGCCAGCAGCCAAGGAGGGGTTCCCCCGGAGTACTTC. This translates into CASSQGGVPPEYF.

As DNA, the CDR3 is TGTGCCAGTAGCACCGGGACAGGGCGTAACTATGGCTACACCTTC. It translates to CASSTGTGRNYGYTF. V usage is TRBV19 and J usage is TRBJ1-2; the match to TRBD1 covers 9 bases. After removal of 6 bases from V and 1 base from J, the junction contained 6 bases not matched to a gene. The CDR3 consists of 15 residues. The germline V gene has CDR1 LNHDA and CDR2 SQIVND (reference sequence).

This clonotype occurred many times. V usage is TRBV6-1 and J usage is TRBJ1-5; D might be TRBD1 (6 bases). The germline V gene encodes CDR1 MNHNS and CDR2 SASEGT. Trimming cost V 6 bases and J 1 base, with 13 bases left between them. The CDR3 covers 15 residues. The CDR3 DNA sequence: TGTGCCAGCAGGCCGGGACAACAGAGCAATCAGCCCCAGCATTTT. Its protein is CASRPGQQSNQPQHF.

Ten or more counts support this clonotype. The chain couples TRBV6-2 or TRBV6-3 to TRBJ2-7; perhaps TRBD2 as D (7 bases). Germline assignment: CDR1 MNHEY and CDR2 SVGEGT. The CDR3 extends over 13 amino acids. Trimming cost V 6 bases and J 5 bases, with 14 bases left between them. CDR3 loop: CASRRGGADEQYF. Here the CDR3 DNA reads TGTGCCAGCAGAAGGGGGGGGGCGGACGAGCAGTACTTC.